The clone carrying this TCR beta chain was seen only a few times. What it binds is unknown. This specimen comes from a study of beta chain features in type 1 diabetes. Sequenced material consisted of expressed TCRB transcripts (all of the isolated RNA was reverse transcribed). Measured with immunoSEQ multiplex PCR; TCRdb has only the in-frame clones, and not every one. The profile covers roughly 50,000 clones, with about 40% appearing a single time and approximately 1.4% taken by the ten largest. Sorted CD4+ subsets: naive, central memory, regulatory, stem cell-like memory (CD45RO/CCR7/CD25/CD127/CD95/CD27 panel). The CDR3 spans 15 residues. The ends lost 5 bases at V and 2 bases at J; junction bases unmatched: 4. Germline V lookup: CDR1 MNHNS, CDR2 SASEGT. Study-level findings and limits: Patients with Type 1 diabetes showed moderately but significantly shorter TCRB CDR3s in all four CD4+ subsets. For cells with high TCR expression, cDNA sequencing could yield over-representation. Compared with healthy donors, patients appeared to share more similar naive, central memory and regulatory TCRB repertoires.

Material: Tregs from blood. The clonotype was recovered from a young man with type 1 diabetes. The chain joins TRBV6-1 to TRBJ2-3, with TRBD2 matching 10 bases. Written as DNA, the CDR3 is TGTGCCAGCAGTTCTAGCGGGAGTGTCACAGATACGCAGTATTTT. This sequence encodes CASSSSGSVTDTQYF.